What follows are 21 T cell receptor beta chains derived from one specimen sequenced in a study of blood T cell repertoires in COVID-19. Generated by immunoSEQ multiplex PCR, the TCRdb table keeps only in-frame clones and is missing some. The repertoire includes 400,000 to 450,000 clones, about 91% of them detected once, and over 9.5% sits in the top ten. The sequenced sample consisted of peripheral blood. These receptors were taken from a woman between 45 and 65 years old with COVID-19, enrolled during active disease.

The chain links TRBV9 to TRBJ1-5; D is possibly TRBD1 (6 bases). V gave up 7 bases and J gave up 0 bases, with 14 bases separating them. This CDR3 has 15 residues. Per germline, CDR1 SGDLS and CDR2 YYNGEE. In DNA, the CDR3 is TGTGCCAGCTCCAGAGGGGGGGGTAGCAATCAGCCCCAGCATTTT. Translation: CASSRGGGSNQPQHF.

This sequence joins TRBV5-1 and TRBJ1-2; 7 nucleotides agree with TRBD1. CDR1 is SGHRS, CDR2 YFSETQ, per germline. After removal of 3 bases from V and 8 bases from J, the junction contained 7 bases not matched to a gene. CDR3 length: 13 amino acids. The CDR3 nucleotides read TGCGCCAGCAGCTCGGCCGGGACAGAAGGCTACACCTTC. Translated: CASSSAGTEGYTF.

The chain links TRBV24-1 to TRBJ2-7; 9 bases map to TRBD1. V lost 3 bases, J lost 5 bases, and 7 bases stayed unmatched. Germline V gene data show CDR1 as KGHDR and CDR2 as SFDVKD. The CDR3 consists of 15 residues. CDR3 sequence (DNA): TGTGCCACCAGTGATCTGGGACAGGGAGGGAACGAGCAGTACTTC. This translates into CATSDLGQGGNEQYF.

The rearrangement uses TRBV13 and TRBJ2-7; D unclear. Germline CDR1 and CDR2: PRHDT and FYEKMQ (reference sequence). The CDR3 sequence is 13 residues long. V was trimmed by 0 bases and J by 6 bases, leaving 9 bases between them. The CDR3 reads CASSLGSSAEQYF. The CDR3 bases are TGTGCCAGCAGCTTAGGGTCAAGCGCCGAGCAGTACTTC. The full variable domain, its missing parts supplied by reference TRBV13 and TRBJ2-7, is AAGVIQSPRHLIKEKRETATLKCYPIPRHDTVYWYQQGPGQDPQFLISFYEKMQSDKGSIPDRFSAQQFSDYHSELNMSSLELGDSALYFCASSLGSSAEQYFGPGTRLTVT.

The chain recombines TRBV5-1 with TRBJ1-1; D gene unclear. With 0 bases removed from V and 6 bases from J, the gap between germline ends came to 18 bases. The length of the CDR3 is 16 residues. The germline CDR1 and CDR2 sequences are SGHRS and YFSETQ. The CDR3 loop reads CASSLAGFGGLAEAFF. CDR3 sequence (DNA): TGCGCCAGCAGCTTGGCGGGATTTGGCGGACTGGCTGAAGCTTTCTTT.

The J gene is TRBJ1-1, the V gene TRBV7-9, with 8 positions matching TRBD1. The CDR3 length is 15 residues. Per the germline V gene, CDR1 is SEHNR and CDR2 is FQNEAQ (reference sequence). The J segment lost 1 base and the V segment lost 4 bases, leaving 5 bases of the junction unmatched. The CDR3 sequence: CASSSWTGKNTEAFF. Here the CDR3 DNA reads TGTGCCAGCAGCTCGTGGACAGGGAAGAACACTGAAGCTTTCTTT.

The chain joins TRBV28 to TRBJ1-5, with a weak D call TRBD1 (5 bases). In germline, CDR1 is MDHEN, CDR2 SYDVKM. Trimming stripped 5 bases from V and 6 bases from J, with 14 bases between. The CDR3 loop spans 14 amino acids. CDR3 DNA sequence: TGTGCCAGCAGTAAACCAGGGTTAGGTCAGCCCCAGCATTTT. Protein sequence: CASSKPGLGQPQHF. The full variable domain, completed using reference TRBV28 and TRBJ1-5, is DVKVTQSSRYLVKRTGEKVFLECVQDMDHENMFWYRQDPGLGLRLIYFSYDVKMKEKGDIPEGYSVSREKKERFSLILESASTNQTSMYLCASSKPGLGQPQHFGDGTRLSIL.

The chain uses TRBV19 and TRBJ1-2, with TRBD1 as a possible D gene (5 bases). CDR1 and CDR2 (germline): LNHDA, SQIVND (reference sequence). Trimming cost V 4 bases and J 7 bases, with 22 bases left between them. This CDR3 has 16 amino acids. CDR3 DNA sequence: TGTGCCAGTAGTACCCGGGGGGTGACAAGGGCAGTTGGCTACACCTTC. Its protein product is CASSTRGVTRAVGYTF.

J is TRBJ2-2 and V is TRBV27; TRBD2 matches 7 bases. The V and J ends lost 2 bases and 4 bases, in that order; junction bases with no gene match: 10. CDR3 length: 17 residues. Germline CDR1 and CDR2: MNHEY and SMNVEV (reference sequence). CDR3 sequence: CASSLGREGRVTGELFF. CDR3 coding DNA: TGTGCCAGCAGTTTAGGTCGGGAAGGGAGGGTCACCGGGGAGCTGTTTTTT.

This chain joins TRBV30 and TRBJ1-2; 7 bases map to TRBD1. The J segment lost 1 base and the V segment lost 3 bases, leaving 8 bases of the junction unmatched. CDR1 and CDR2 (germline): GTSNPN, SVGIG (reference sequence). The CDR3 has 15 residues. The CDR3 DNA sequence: TGTGCCTGGAGCCGCGGGCAGGGGGTTAACTATGGCTACACCTTC. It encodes CAWSRGQGVNYGYTF.

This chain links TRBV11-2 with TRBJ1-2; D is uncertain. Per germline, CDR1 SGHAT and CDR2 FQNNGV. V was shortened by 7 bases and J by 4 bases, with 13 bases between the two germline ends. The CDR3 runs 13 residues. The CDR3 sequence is CASTSGFSYGYTF. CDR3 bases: TGTGCCAGCACCTCGGGGTTTTCCTATGGCTACACCTTC.

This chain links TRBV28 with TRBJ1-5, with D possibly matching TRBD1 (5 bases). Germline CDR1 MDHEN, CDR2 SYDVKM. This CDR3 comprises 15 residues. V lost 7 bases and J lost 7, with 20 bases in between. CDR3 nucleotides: TGTGCCAGCACGAACCTCCGGGACGGGAGGCAGCCCCAGCATTTT. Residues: CASTNLRDGRQPQHF.

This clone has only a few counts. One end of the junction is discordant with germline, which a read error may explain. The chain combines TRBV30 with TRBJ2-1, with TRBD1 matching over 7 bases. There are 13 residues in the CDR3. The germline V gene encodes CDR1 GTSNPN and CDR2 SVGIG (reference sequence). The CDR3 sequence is CAWSGNFRDRKIF. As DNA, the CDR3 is TGTGCCTGGAGTGGAAATTTCCGGGACAGAAAGATCTTC.

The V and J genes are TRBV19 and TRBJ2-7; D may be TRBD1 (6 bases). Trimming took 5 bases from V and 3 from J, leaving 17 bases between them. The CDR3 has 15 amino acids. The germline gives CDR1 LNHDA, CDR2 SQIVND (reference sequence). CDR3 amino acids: CASSFRRQASYEQYF. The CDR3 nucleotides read TGTGCCAGTAGTTTCCGTCGACAGGCCAGCTACGAGCAGTACTTC.

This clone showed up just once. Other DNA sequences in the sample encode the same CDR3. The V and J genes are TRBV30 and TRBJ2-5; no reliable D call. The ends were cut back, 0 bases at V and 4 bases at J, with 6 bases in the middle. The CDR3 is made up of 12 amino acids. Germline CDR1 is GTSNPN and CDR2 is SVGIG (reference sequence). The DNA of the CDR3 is TGTGCCTGGAGTGTATCAGGAGAGACCCAGTACTTC. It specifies CAWSVSGETQYF. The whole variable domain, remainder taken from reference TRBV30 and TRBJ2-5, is SQTIHQWPATLVQPVGSPLSLECTVEGTSNPNLYWYRQAAGRGLQLLFYSVGIGQISSEVPQNLSASRPQDRQFILSSKKLLLSDSGFYLCAWSVSGETQYFGPGTRLLVL.

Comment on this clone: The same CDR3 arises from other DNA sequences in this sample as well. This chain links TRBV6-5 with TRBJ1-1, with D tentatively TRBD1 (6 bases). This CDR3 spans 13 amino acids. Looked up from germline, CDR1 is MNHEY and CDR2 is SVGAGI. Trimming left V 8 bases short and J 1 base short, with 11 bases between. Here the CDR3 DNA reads TGTGCCAGCTCCCGGACAGCGAACACTGAAGCTTTCTTT. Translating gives CASSRTANTEAFF.

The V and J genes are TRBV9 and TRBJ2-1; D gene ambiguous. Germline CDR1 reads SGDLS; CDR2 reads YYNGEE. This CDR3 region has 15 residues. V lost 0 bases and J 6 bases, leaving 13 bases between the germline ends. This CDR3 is CASSVGAGTSNEQFF. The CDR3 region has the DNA TGTGCCAGCAGCGTAGGGGCAGGAACGTCCAATGAGCAGTTCTTC.

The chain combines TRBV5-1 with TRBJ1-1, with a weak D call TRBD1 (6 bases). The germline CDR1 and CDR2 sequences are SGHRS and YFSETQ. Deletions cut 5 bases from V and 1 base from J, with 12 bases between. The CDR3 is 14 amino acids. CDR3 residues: CASRRGGENTEAFF. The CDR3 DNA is TGCGCCAGCAGGCGAGGGGGGGAGAACACTGAAGCTTTCTTT.

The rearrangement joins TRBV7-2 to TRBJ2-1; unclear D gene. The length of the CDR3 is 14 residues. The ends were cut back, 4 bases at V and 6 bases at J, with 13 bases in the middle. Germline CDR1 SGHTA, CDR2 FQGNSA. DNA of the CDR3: TGTGCCAGCAGCTCTCAACAGCTCTCCAATGAGCAGTTCTTC. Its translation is CASSSQQLSNEQFF.

The CDR3 loop is CASSSDRKYGYTF. For the CDR3, the DNA is TGTGCCAGCAGCTCCGACAGGAAATATGGCTACACCTTC. The chain carries TRBV12-3 or TRBV12-4 and TRBJ1-2; possible D gene TRBD1, 6 bases. With 6 bases removed from V and 5 bases from J, the gap between germline ends came to 13 bases. The CDR3 has 13 amino acids.

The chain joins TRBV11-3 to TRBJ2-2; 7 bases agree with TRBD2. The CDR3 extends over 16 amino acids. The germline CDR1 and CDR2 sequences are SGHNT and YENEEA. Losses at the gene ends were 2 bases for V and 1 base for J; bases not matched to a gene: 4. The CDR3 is CASSLWGGGNTGELFF. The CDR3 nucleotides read TGTGCCAGCAGCTTATGGGGCGGGGGGAACACCGGGGAGCTGTTTTTT. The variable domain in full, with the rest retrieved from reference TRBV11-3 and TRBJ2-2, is EAGVVQSPRYKIIEKKQPVAFWCNPISGHNTLYWYLQNLGQGPELLIRYENEEAVDDSQLPKDRFSAERLKGVDSTLKIQPAELGDSAVYLCASSLWGGGNTGELFFGEGSRLTVL.